This T cell receptor (beta chain) was retrieved from a study of T-cell reconstitution after alpha-beta-depleted transplantation in children. This clonotype was recorded many times. Its antigen is not identified. The CDR3 covers 17 residues. V was clipped by 4 bases and J by 3 bases; unmatched bases: 15. Germline V gene data show CDR1 as SQVTM and CDR2 as ANQGSEA. Unique molecular identifiers were incorporated during preparation of the TCRbeta library. Each CDR3 protein is one row after TCRdb ran MiXCR on the PCR reads. Found here are around 270,000 distinct CDR3 sequences, roughly 9.1% of them singletons; the top ten hold less than 8%. Study conclusions and caveats: Expanded graft clones numbering several hundred reportedly gave rise to alpha-beta T cells about two months after transplant. There were some patients whose high TCRbeta diversity at day 60 came from surviving recipient T cells and thymic progenitors. Hyperexpanded clones declined; after one year, newly produced T cells mostly supplied diversity.

The receptor was isolated from a boy younger than two with acute myeloid leukemia, due to receive a stem cell transplant. This sequence joins TRBV29-1 and TRBJ1-1, with TRBD1 matching 9 bases. Material: PBMCs, obtained before TCRalphabeta/CD19-depleted stem cell transplant. The CDR3 DNA sequence: TGCAGCGTTGCGGATGACAGGGGGAATCGGCGGGACACTGAAGCTTTCTTT. Translation: CSVADDRGNRRDTEAFF.